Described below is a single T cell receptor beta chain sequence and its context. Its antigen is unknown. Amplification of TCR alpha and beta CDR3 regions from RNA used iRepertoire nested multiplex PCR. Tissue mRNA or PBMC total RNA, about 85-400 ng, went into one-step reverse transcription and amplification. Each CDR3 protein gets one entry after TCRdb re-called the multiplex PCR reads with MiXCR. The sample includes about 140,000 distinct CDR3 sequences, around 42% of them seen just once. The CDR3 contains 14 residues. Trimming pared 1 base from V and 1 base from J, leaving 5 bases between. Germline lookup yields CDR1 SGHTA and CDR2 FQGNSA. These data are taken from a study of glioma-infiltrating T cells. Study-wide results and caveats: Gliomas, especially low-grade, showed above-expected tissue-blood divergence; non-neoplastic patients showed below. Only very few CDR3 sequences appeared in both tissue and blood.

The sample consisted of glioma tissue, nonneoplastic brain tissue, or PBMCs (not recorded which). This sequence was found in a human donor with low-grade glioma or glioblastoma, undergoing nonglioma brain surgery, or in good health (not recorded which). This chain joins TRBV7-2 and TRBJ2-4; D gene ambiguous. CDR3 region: CASSLVGAKNIQYF. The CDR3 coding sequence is TGTGCCAGCAGCTTAGTGGGTGCCAAAAACATTCAGTACTTC.